The clone carrying this TCR beta chain showed up just once. This table comes from immunoSEQ multiplex PCR, and its TCRdb copy is limited to in-frame clones, with some not included. This table has under 65,000 clones, 85% to 90% appearing once. The record originates from a study of PD-1 blockade in classical Hodgkin lymphoma. Exposure to brentuximab vedotin varied, and each patient had relapsed following autologous stem cell transplantation. The CDR3 covers 15 residues. The V end lost 1 base, the J end lost 1 base, and 7 bases lay between the germline ends. Per germline, CDR1 SEHNR and CDR2 FQNEAQ (reference sequence).

This specimen was peripheral blood mononuclear cells (PBMCs), taken at baseline. The sequence was obtained from a human donor with classical Hodgkin lymphoma. The chain links TRBV7-9 to TRBJ2-2; D might be TRBD1 (6 bases). The CDR3 DNA reads TGTGCCAGCAGCTTAGTACAGGGGAACACCGGGGAGCTGTTTTTT. Its protein is CASSLVQGNTGELFF.